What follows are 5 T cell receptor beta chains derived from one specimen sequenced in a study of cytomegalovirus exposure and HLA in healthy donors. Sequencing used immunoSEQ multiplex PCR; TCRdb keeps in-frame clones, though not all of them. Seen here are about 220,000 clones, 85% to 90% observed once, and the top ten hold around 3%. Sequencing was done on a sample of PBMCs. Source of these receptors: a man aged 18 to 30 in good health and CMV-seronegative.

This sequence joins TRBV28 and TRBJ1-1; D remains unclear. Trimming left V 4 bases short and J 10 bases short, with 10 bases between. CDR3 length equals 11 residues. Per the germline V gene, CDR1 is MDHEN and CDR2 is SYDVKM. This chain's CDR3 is CASSSSIGAFF. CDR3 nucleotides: TGTGCCAGCAGTTCCTCTATTGGAGCTTTCTTT.

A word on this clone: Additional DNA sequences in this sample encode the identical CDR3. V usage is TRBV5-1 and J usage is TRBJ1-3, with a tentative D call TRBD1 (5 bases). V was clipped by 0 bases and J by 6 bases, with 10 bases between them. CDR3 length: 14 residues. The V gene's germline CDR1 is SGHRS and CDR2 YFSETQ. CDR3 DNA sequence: TGCGCCAGCAGCTTGGGCCAGGGAACAAACACCATATATTTT. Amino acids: CASSLGQGTNTIYF. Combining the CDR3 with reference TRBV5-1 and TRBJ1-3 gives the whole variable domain KAGVTQTPRYLIKTRGQQVTLSCSPISGHRSVSWYQQTPGQGLQFLFEYFSETQRNKGNFPGRFSGRQFSNSRSEMNVSTLELGDSALYLCASSLGQGTNTIYFGEGSWLTVV.

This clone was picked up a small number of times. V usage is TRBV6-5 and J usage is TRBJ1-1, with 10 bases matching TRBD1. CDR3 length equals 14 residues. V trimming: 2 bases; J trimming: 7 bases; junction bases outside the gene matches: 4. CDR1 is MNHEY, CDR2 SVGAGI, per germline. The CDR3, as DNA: TGTGCCAGCAGTTACAGCGGGACAGGGGTTGAAGCTTTCTTT. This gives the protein CASSYSGTGVEAFF.

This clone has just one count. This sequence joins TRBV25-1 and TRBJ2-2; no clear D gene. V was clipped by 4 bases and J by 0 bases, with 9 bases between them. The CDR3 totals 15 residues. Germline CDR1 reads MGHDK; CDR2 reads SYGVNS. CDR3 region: CASSAYYANTGELFF. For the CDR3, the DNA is TGTGCCAGCAGTGCCTACTACGCGAACACCGGGGAGCTGTTTTTT. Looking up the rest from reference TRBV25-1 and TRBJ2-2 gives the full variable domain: EADIYQTPRYLVIGTGKKITLECSQTMGHDKMYWYQQDPGMELHLIHYSYGVNSTEKGDLSSESTVSRIRTEHFPLTLESARPSHTSQYLCASSAYYANTGELFFGEGSRLTVL.

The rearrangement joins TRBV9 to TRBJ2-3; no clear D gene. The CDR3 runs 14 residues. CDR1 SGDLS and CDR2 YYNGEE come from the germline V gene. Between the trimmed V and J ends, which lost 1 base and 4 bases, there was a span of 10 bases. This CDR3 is CASSVLSDPDTQYF. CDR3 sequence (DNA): TGTGCCAGCAGCGTATTAAGCGACCCAGATACGCAGTATTTT. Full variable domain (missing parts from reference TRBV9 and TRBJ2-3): DSGVTQTPKHLITATGQRVTLRCSPRSGDLSVYWYQQSLDQGLQFLIQYYNGEERAKGNILERFSAQQFPDLHSELNLSSLELGDSALYFCASSVLSDPDTQYFGPGTRLTVL.